These T cell receptor beta chains were read from a single sample in a study of T cell changes during pregnancy in multiple sclerosis. Some clones are missing from TCRdb's copy, which holds only in-frame ones; the method was immunoSEQ multiplex PCR. The sample yields about 65,000 clones, 85% to 95% seen once. The sequences come from CD8+ T cells from peripheral blood mononuclear cells, collected in the third trimester of pregnancy. All receptors come from a female donor in good health, enrolled as a control in a pregnancy study. Each CDR3 is given with its conserved first and last residue. The D gene is left open where the match is weak. Only some rows state a clone size, as once, few, many or a class for expanded clones.

v_gene: TRBV7-3
abundance: .
j_gene: TRBJ2-7
d_gene: .
CDR3nt: TGTGCCAGCAGCTTAACGGAGGAGGTTAGGGAGCAGTACTTC
CDR3aa: CASSLTEEVREQYF

v_gene: TRBV19
abundance: .
j_gene: TRBJ1-1
d_gene: .
CDR3nt: TGTGCCAGTACCACGACAGGGAACACTGAAGCTTTCTTT
CDR3aa: CASTTTGNTEAFF

v_gene: TRBV4-1
abundance: .
j_gene: TRBJ1-1
d_gene: .
CDR3nt: TGCGCCAGCAGCCAACATTTGGGGGGCACTGAAGCTTTCTTT
CDR3aa: CASSQHLGGTEAFF

v_gene: TRBV9
abundance: .
j_gene: TRBJ1-3
d_gene: .
CDR3nt: TGTGCCAGCAGCGTAGGGGACTCCGGAAACACCATATATTTT
CDR3aa: CASSVGDSGNTIYF

v_gene: TRBV5-8
abundance: .
j_gene: TRBJ1-5
d_gene: .
CDR3nt: TGTGCCAGCAGCTTGTCCCTAAGTCAGCCCCAGCATTTT
CDR3aa: CASSLSLSQPQHF

v_gene: TRBV7-9
abundance: .
j_gene: TRBJ2-7
d_gene: .
CDR3nt: TGTGCCAGCACCCAGAATGGCTACGAGCAGTACTTC
CDR3aa: CASTQNGYEQYF

v_gene: TRBV27
abundance: .
j_gene: TRBJ1-6
d_gene: TRBD1
CDR3nt: TGTGCCAGCAGTCCCCCGGGACAGGGTGATTCACCCCTCCACTTT
CDR3aa: CASSPPGQGDSPLHF

v_gene: TRBV4-2
abundance: .
j_gene: TRBJ1-2
d_gene: .
CDR3nt: TGTGCCAGCATCCCCGACGCGGGGAACTATGGCTACACCTTC
CDR3aa: CASIPDAGNYGYTF

v_gene: TRBV27
abundance: .
j_gene: TRBJ1-1
d_gene: .
CDR3nt: TGTGCCAGCAGTTTATCGGCAGTCAACACTGAAGCTTTCTTT
CDR3aa: CASSLSAVNTEAFF

v_gene: TRBV27
abundance: .
j_gene: TRBJ1-1
d_gene: .
CDR3nt: TGTGCCACCTTTTTCGGTTCGGGAGAAGCTTTCTTT
CDR3aa: CATFFGSGEAFF

v_gene: TRBV7-2
abundance: once
j_gene: TRBJ1-2
d_gene: TRBD1
CDR3nt: TGTGCCAGCAGCTTAGATAATTGGACAGGGGGCTATGGCTACACCTTC
CDR3aa: CASSLDNWTGGYGYTF

v_gene: TRBV29-1
abundance: .
j_gene: TRBJ2-1
d_gene: TRBD1
CDR3nt: TGCAGCGCCGCCCAGGGGGCCGTTAATGAGCAGTTCTTC
CDR3aa: CSAAQGAVNEQFF

v_gene: TRBV30
abundance: .
j_gene: TRBJ2-1
d_gene: TRBD2
CDR3nt: TGTGCCTGGAGTGTTAGCGGGAATGAGCAGTTCTTC
CDR3aa: CAWSVSGNEQFF

v_gene: TRBV6-1
abundance: .
j_gene: TRBJ1-2
d_gene: .
CDR3nt: TGTGCCAGCAGTGAAGGGGGGGTTAACTATGGCTACACCTTC
CDR3aa: CASSEGGVNYGYTF

v_gene: TRBV4-1
abundance: .
j_gene: TRBJ2-1
d_gene: TRBD2
CDR3nt: TGCGCCAGCAGCCTTGAGCGGGGGGTGCCCAATGAGCAGTTCTTC
CDR3aa: CASSLERGVPNEQFF

v_gene: TRBV19
abundance: .
j_gene: TRBJ1-1
d_gene: .
CDR3nt: TGTGCCAGTAGTATTTCTGGGGCACGGACTGAAGCTTTCTTT
CDR3aa: CASSISGARTEAFF

v_gene: TRBV27
abundance: once
j_gene: TRBJ2-5
d_gene: .
CDR3nt: TGTGCCAGCAGTTTAACGGGGGATCAAGAGACCCAGTACTTC
CDR3aa: CASSLTGDQETQYF

v_gene: TRBV13
abundance: few
j_gene: TRBJ1-1
d_gene: .
CDR3nt: TGTGCCAGCATTCGGAACACTGAAGCTTTCTTT
CDR3aa: CASIRNTEAFF

v_gene: TRBV4-1
abundance: .
j_gene: TRBJ1-2
d_gene: TRBD1
CDR3nt: TGCGCCAGCAGCCATGGTGGACAGGCTAACTATGGCTACACCTTC
CDR3aa: CASSHGGQANYGYTF